One sample yielded the 30 T cell receptor beta chains listed below, sequenced in a study of regulatory T cells in long-lasting Graves disease. Stated time point: newly diagnosed GD, antithyroid drugs for less than 3 months. PBMC-extracted RNA yielded the TCR library. In building TCR beta libraries, iRepertoire HTBI primers were used together with Arm-PCR of CDR3 regions. TCRdb processed the multiplex PCR reads anew with MiXCR; each CDR3 protein has one entry. The repertoire has about 430,000 distinct CDR3 sequences, about 15% of them found once; the top ten carry roughly 8%. The data were also submitted as part of a second study, on T cells in Graves' hyperthyroidism and ophthalmopathy.

This material consisted of peripheral blood mononuclear cells (PBMCs), taken at new diagnosis, from a patient treated with antithyroid drugs. Receptor source: a woman in her 40s with Graves disease.

As concerns this clonotype: The final CDR3 position lacks the conserved phenylalanine or tryptophan, pointing to a likely read error. V gene TRBV28 combines with J gene TRBJ2-7; tentatively, D is TRBD1 or TRBD2 (5 bases each). CDR1 is MDHEN, CDR2 SYDVKM, per germline. CDR3 size: 12 residues. The V gene lost 3 bases and the J gene lost 4 bases, with 7 bases spanning the gap. CDR3 DNA: TGTGCCAGCAGTTTCAGGGAGTACGAGCAGTACTCC. The encoded protein is CASSFREYEQYS.

This clonotype was seen repeatedly, ten times or more. The CDR3 region has the DNA TGTGCCAGCAGTTTCCGCTGGGGAGGTGTAGGAAATGAGCAGTTCTTC. As protein: CASSFRWGGVGNEQFF. The rearrangement joins TRBV27 to TRBJ2-1, with D tentatively TRBD2 (6 bases). Trimming pared 3 bases from V and 7 bases from J, leaving 19 bases between. Germline V gene sequence: CDR1 MNHEY, CDR2 SMNVEV (reference sequence). The CDR3 extends over 16 amino acids.

The genes are TRBV7-9 and TRBJ1-6; 9 nucleotides match TRBD1. Trimming removed 0 bases from V and 9 bases from J; junction bases left unmatched: 6. The CDR3 runs to 16 residues. CDR1 SEHNR and CDR2 FQNEAQ come from the germline V gene (reference sequence). The CDR3 coding sequence is TGTGCCAGCAGCTTAGCCGGGACAGGGAGGGCTTCACCCCTCCACTTT. Its protein is CASSLAGTGRASPLHF.

The genes are TRBV27 and TRBJ2-7, with 8 bases lining up with TRBD1. CDR3 length: 13 residues. CDR1 and CDR2 (germline): MNHEY, SMNVEV (reference sequence). The J segment lost 5 bases and the V segment lost 5 bases, leaving 5 bases of the junction unmatched. The CDR3: CASSGQGGHEQYF. CDR3 coding DNA: TGTGCCAGCAGTGGACAGGGAGGTCACGAGCAGTACTTC.

J is TRBJ2-1 and V is TRBV29-1, with D hard to call. Per germline, CDR1 SQVTM and CDR2 ANQGSEA. V shed 6 bases and J shed 3 bases, with 12 bases lying between them. The CDR3 consists of 13 residues. CDR3 protein: CSVDGRNYNEQFF. CDR3 coding DNA: TGCAGCGTGGACGGACGCAACTACAATGAGCAGTTCTTC.

The V and J genes are TRBV2 and TRBJ2-7; 14 nucleotides align to TRBD2. V was pared by 5 bases and J by 2 bases, with 5 bases of the junction left unmatched. This CDR3 has 16 residues. The germline gives CDR1 SNHLY, CDR2 FYNNEI. The CDR3 DNA follows: TGTGCCAGCAGTCATACGACTAGCGGGAGGGCCTACGAGCAGTACTTC. Protein product: CASSHTTSGRAYEQYF. Drawing the rest from reference TRBV2 and TRBJ2-7, the complete variable domain is EPEVTQTPSHQVTQMGQEVILRCVPISNHLYFYWYRQILGQKVEFLVSFYNNEISEKSEIFDDQFSVERPDGSNFTLKIRSTKLEDSAMYFCASSHTTSGRAYEQYFGPGTRLTVT.

A single count supports this clonotype. A clone one base away is much larger, so this may be a read error. CDR3 nucleotides: TGTGCCAGCAGTTACTCGGCCCACGCCAGGCACTCTGGAAACACCATATATTTT. Amino acid sequence: CASSYSAHARHSGNTIYF. The genes are TRBV6-5 and TRBJ1-3; D remains ambiguous. The germline V gene encodes CDR1 MNHEY and CDR2 SVGAGI. The CDR3 loop spans 18 amino acids. Trimming removed 0 bases at V and 0 bases at J, with 15 bases between.

This clonotype has ten or more counts. V gene TRBV3-1 combines with J gene TRBJ2-5; 8 positions match TRBD1. The CDR3 runs to 17 residues. Germline V CDR1 and CDR2: LGHDT, YNNKEL (reference sequence). V was pared by 4 bases and J by 0 bases, with 10 bases of the junction left unmatched. CDR3 DNA sequence: TGTGCCAGCAGCCCTCCTCCGGACAGGGAGTACCAAGAGACCCAGTACTTC. Its protein is CASSPPPDREYQETQYF.

This clonotype was seen repeatedly, ten times or more. Here the CDR3 DNA reads TGTGCCAGCAGCTTACGAACCTCCTACGAGCAGTACTTC. Amino acid sequence: CASSLRTSYEQYF. V gene TRBV7-2 combines with J gene TRBJ2-7; D remains ambiguous. The CDR3 totals 13 residues. The V end lost 2 bases, the J end lost 0 bases, and 5 bases lay between the germline ends. Germline assignment: CDR1 SGHTA and CDR2 FQGNSA. Combining the CDR3 with reference TRBV7-2 and TRBJ2-7 gives the whole variable domain GAGVSQSPSNKVTEKGKDVELRCDPISGHTALYWYRQSLGQGLEFLIYFQGNSAPDKSGLPSDRFSAERTGGSVSTLTIQRTQQEDSAVYLCASSLRTSYEQYFGPGTRLTVT.

Comments on this clonotype: This clone may be a read error of a much larger clone one base away. The V call is TRBV5-1, the J call TRBJ2-2; D is uncertain. CDR3 length equals 17 residues. Trimming cost V 1 base and J 1 base, with 14 bases left between them. Germline loops: CDR1 SGHRS, CDR2 YFSETQ. As DNA, the CDR3 is TGCGCCAGCAGCTTGATGCCGATGGTTGGGAACACCGGGGAGCTGTTTTTT. Protein: CASSLMPMVGNTGELFF.

This clonotype was seen ten or more times. The chain combines TRBV20-1 with TRBJ2-3, with D perhaps matching TRBD1 or TRBD2 (6 bases each). Germline V gives CDR1 DFQATT, CDR2 SNEGSKA (reference sequence). This CDR3 spans 13 amino acids. V lost 7 bases and J 5 bases, leaving 16 bases between the germline ends. CDR3 sequence reads: CSVGGAQVDTQYF. Written as DNA, the CDR3 is TGCAGTGTGGGGGGCGCTCAAGTAGATACGCAGTATTTT.

This clonotype was counted at least ten times. The chain combines TRBV10-3 with TRBJ2-7, with 9 bases matching TRBD1. V dropped 10 bases and J dropped 4; count of bases not matched to a gene: 11. This CDR3 is 14 amino acids long. Germline CDR1 reads ENHRY; CDR2 reads SYGVKD. The CDR3 bases are TGTGCCACTCGATCCCCGGACAGGGGATACGAGCAGTACTTC. Protein: CATRSPDRGYEQYF.

This clonotype was detected ten times or more. The J gene is TRBJ2-1, the V gene TRBV24-1; D unresolved. Deletions cut 4 bases from V and 10 bases from J, with 10 bases between. The CDR3 consists of 12 residues. Germline assignment: CDR1 KGHDR and CDR2 SFDVKD. In DNA form, the CDR3 reads TGTGCCACCAGTGACCTCTTTCACGAGCAGTTCTTC. This encodes CATSDLFHEQFF.

This clonotype showed up just a few times. The J gene is TRBJ2-7, the V gene TRBV19; 8 nucleotides agree with TRBD1. The germline V gene encodes CDR1 LNHDA and CDR2 SQIVND (reference sequence). After removal of 6 bases from V and 5 bases from J, the junction contained 6 bases not matched to a gene. This CDR3 has 13 residues. CDR3 loop: CASRGQGFNEQYF. Here the CDR3 DNA reads TGTGCCAGTAGAGGACAGGGATTTAACGAGCAGTACTTC.

This clonotype has ten or more counts. The J gene is TRBJ2-3, the V gene TRBV27, with TRBD2 identical over 7 bases. The CDR3 totals 17 residues. With 2 bases clipped from V and 3 bases from J, the junction kept 11 bases outside the gene matches. Germline V gene data show CDR1 as MNHEY and CDR2 as SMNVEV (reference sequence). As DNA, the CDR3 is TGTGCCAGCAGTTTAGGTCTAGCGGAGGGTAGAACAGATACGCAGTATTTT. This gives the protein CASSLGLAEGRTDTQYF.

This clonotype was counted a few times. The V gene is TRBV19, the J gene TRBJ1-1; tentative D call: TRBD1 (5 bases). The germline CDR1 and CDR2 sequences are LNHDA and SQIVND (reference sequence). The V end lost 1 base, the J end lost 1 base, and 7 bases lay between the germline ends. The CDR3 spans 14 residues. The CDR3 sequence is CASSIVGPNTEAFF. In DNA form, the CDR3 reads TGTGCCAGTAGTATAGTGGGACCGAACACTGAAGCTTTCTTT.

This clonotype appeared many times. A read error may account for a junction end that differs from germline. V is TRBV7-7 and J is TRBJ2-3; D is possibly TRBD1 or TRBD2 (5 bases each). CDR3 size: 15 residues. Germline V gene lookup returns CDR1 SSHAT and CDR2 FNYEAQ (reference sequence). The CDR3 DNA is TGTGCTAGCAGCACCGGGGCGTCCGGCACAGATACGCAGTATTTT. It specifies CASSTGASGTDTQYF.

This clonotype came up a few times. The V call is TRBV4-3, the J call TRBJ1-2, with a possible D match to TRBD1 (6 bases). Per the germline V gene, CDR1 is LGHNA and CDR2 is YSLEER. This CDR3 spans 15 amino acids. The V end was cut by 4 bases, the J end by 0 bases, with 12 bases between. The CDR3 coding sequence is TGCGCCAGCAGCCGAATGACAGGTTCTAACTATGGCTACACCTTC. Its protein is CASSRMTGSNYGYTF.

This clonotype was picked up many times. The V call is TRBV6-5, the J call TRBJ2-1, with TRBD2 matching 13 bases. After removal of 0 bases from V and 1 base from J, the junction contained 6 bases not matched to a gene. Germline V gives CDR1 MNHEY, CDR2 SVGAGI. The CDR3 length is 19 residues. The CDR3 spells CASSYSTSGRAWSYNEQFF. CDR3 bases: TGTGCCAGCAGTTACTCAACTAGCGGGAGGGCCTGGTCCTACAATGAGCAGTTCTTC.

This sequence joins TRBV20-1 and TRBJ2-3; 7 bases match TRBD2. The germline CDR1 and CDR2 sequences are DFQATT and SNEGSKA (reference sequence). The J segment lost 6 bases and the V segment lost 1 base, leaving 13 bases of the junction unmatched. The CDR3 consists of 16 residues. The CDR3 DNA is TGCAGTGCTAGAGTGGGGGGGGACTTGTATAAGGATACGCAGTATTTT. Translating gives CSARVGGDLYKDTQYF.

V usage is TRBV4-1 and J usage is TRBJ2-3; 10 bases fit TRBD2. The V segment lost 3 bases and the J segment 5 bases; nucleotides outside the gene matches: 23. This CDR3 is built from 21 residues. Germline-derived CDR1 and CDR2 are MGHRA and YSYEKL. The CDR3 DNA reads TGCGCCAGCAGCCACCCGTCACGGGTCGCTAGCGGGAGAGGCGGCGGAGATACGCAGTATTTT. Protein: CASSHPSRVASGRGGGDTQYF.

This clonotype occurred many times. This chain links TRBV28 with TRBJ2-3; TRBD1 aligns across 12 bases. This CDR3 region has 17 residues. The J segment lost 2 bases and the V segment lost 8 bases, leaving 11 bases of the junction unmatched. CDR1 and CDR2 from the germline V gene are MDHEN and SYDVKM. The CDR3, as DNA: TGTGCCAGCGGGGGACAGGGGGCTGTTGGGGACACAGATACGCAGTATTTT. This codes for CASGGQGAVGDTDTQYF.

The V gene is TRBV19, the J gene TRBJ2-3; D remains unclear. The DNA matches TRBJ2-5 better at its end, which makes the J call doubtful. CDR3 length: 13 amino acids. Germline assignment: CDR1 LNHDA and CDR2 SQIVND (reference sequence). The CDR3 DNA reads TGTGCCAGTAGTGGTAGTCTCTGGGAGACCCAGTACTTC. It codes for CASSGSLWETQYF.

On this clonotype: Being one base from a much bigger clone, this may be a read error. The chain uses TRBV6-6 and TRBJ1-1; 9 positions agree with TRBD1. CDR1 and CDR2 (germline): MNHNY, SVGAGI (reference sequence). This CDR3 is 19 amino acids long. The V segment lost 2 bases and the J segment 7 bases; nucleotides outside the gene matches: 20. CDR3 region: CASSYATPRQQGARNEAFF. The CDR3 coding sequence is TGTGCCAGCAGTTACGCGACCCCGCGGCAACAGGGGGCTAGGAATGAAGCTTTCTTT.

The chain couples TRBV15 to TRBJ2-7; 15 bases are a match to TRBD2. The CDR3 has 15 residues. The V gene's germline CDR1 is LNHNV and CDR2 YYDKDF (reference sequence). V gave up 3 bases and J gave up 12 bases; unmatched junction bases: 9. As DNA, the CDR3 is TGTGCCACCAGCAGGGGACTAGCGGGAGGTGGGAATCGGTACTTC. As protein: CATSRGLAGGGNRYF.

This clonotype was seen at least ten times. The chain employs TRBV20-1 and TRBJ1-3; no definite D call. The germline gives CDR1 DFQATT, CDR2 SNEGSKA (reference sequence). The CDR3 is made up of 15 amino acids. The germline V and J ends were trimmed by 0 bases and 0 bases, with 9 bases remaining between them. CDR3 nucleotides: TGCAGTGCTAGAGATGTAACGGACTCTGGAAACACCATATATTTT. Protein: CSARDVTDSGNTIYF.

The table lists this clonotype with many counts. The chain combines TRBV11-3 with TRBJ2-1; 10 nucleotides line up with TRBD2. J lost 9 bases, V lost 5 bases, and 10 bases had no gene match. The CDR3 runs to 15 residues. Germline V gene lookup returns CDR1 SGHNT and CDR2 YENEEA. The CDR3 sequence: CASSAWLAGESEQFF. The CDR3 coding sequence is TGTGCCAGCAGCGCCTGGCTAGCGGGAGAGAGTGAGCAGTTCTTC.

At least ten counts were recorded for this clonotype. The chain uses TRBV11-2 and TRBJ1-1; the match to TRBD1 covers 8 bases. Trimming took 1 base from V and 1 from J; bases not matched to a gene: 2. Germline V lookup: CDR1 SGHAT, CDR2 FQNNGV. The CDR3 has 15 residues. The DNA of the CDR3 is TGTGCCAGCAGCTTAGTAACAGGGGGGAACACTGAAGCTTTCTTT. Translated, it gives CASSLVTGGNTEAFF.

This clonotype was counted many times. This chain joins TRBV30 and TRBJ2-3, with a tentative D call TRBD2 (6 bases). Germline CDR1 and CDR2: GTSNPN and SVGIG (reference sequence). This CDR3 has 14 residues. V was pared by 2 bases and J by 0 bases, with 9 bases between. The chain's CDR3 is CAWSLGTSTDTQYF. The DNA for the CDR3 is TGTGCCTGGAGTCTAGGGACTAGCACAGATACGCAGTATTTT. Complete variable domain (other parts from reference TRBV30 and TRBJ2-3): SQTIHQWPATLVQPVGSPLSLECTVEGTSNPNLYWYRQAAGRGLQLLFYSVGIGQISSEVPQNLSASRPQDRQFILSSKKLLLSDSGFYLCAWSLGTSTDTQYFGPGTRLTVL.

This clonotype was observed many times. V gene TRBV7-9 combines with J gene TRBJ2-7; 12 positions match TRBD2. This CDR3 has 20 residues. CDR1 is SEHNR and CDR2 is FQNEAQ in the germline V gene (reference sequence). V trimming: 3 bases; J trimming: 2 bases; junction bases outside the gene matches: 17. The CDR3: CASSFSYRTSGKTGPYEQYF. In nucleotides, the CDR3 is TGTGCCAGCAGCTTTTCTTACCGGACTAGCGGGAAAACGGGGCCCTACGAGCAGTACTTC.